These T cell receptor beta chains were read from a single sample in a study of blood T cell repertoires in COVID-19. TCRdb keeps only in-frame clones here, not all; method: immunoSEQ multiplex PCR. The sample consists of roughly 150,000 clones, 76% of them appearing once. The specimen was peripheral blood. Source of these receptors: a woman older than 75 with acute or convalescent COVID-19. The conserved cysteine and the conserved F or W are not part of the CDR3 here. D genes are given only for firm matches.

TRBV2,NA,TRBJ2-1,ASSGNSIRPNEQF
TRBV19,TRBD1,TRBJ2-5,ASSPSRTGSETQY
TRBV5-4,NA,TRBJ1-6,ASSLLQGVSSYNSPLH
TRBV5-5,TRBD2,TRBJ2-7,ASSSTPGLAGGEQC
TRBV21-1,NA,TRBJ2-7,ASSKVRGLGAKGYEQY
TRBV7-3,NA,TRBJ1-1,ASSFAGNTEAF
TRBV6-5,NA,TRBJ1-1,ASKKWDKNTEAF
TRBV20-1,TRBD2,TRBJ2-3,SAETSGTQY
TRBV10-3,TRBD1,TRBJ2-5,AVSGTGGSETQY
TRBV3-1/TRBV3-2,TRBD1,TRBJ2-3,ASSQMRGQDTQY
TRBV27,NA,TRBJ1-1,ASSLRGTPNTEAF
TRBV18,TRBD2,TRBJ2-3,ASSSRSTSGSTDTQY
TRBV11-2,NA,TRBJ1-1,ASSLTGAPAGF
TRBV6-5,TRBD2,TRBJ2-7,ASSYSGGDLGEQY
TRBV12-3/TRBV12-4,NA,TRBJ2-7,ASSLLQGYEQY
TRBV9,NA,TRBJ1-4,ASSAQGLNEKLF
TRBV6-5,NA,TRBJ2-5,ASSYSGGGSETQY
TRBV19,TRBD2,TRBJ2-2,ASRGLAGVTGELF
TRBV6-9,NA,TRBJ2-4,ASSYWGGRGPDKNIQY
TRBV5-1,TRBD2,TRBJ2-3,ASSLVRGGAGTDTQY
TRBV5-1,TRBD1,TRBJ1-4,ASSYGTVPTNEKLF
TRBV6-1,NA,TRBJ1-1,ASSEGSPPGTEAF
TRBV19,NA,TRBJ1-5,AIGEQGYQPQH
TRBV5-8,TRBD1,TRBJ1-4,ASSLAGTGVNEKLF
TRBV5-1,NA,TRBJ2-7,ASSSQGQTYEQY
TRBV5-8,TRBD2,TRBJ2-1,ASRTSRFTYNEQF
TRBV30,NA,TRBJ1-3,AWTPGISGNTIY
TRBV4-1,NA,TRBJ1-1,ASSQEQNTEAF
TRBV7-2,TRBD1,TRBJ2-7,ASSLAGQGKSYEQY
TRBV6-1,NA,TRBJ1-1,ASSENPSYTEAF
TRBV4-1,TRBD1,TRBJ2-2,ASSQDFKGDRGPNTGELF
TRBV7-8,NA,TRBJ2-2,ASSYGTPVGGELF
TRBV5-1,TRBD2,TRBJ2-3,ASSPLASGSSDTQY
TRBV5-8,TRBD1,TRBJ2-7,ASSLEGDRGRDEQY
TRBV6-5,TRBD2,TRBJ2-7,ASRRDGRFYEQY
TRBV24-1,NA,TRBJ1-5,ATSGLAGNQPQH
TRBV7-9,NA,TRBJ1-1,ASSATGNRGTEAF
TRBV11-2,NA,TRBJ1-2,ASSQFSVSGRYGYT
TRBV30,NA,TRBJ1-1,AWGVRRETEAF
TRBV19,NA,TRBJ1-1,ASTVDRGWTEAF
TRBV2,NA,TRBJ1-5,ASSDSGGSNQPQH
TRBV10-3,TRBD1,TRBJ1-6,AISDGTGVANSPLH
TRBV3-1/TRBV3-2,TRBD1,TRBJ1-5,ASSPSFGQGSGNQPQH
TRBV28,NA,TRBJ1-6,ASTRPPVGASSNSPLH
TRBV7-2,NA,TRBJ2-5,ASSPFPRGPLGETQY
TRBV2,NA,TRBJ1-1,ASGGEVTNTEAF
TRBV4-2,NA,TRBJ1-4,ASSLTVIGFLTGLRGEKLF
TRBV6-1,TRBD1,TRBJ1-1,ASRRGQGTEAF
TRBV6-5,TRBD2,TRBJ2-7,ASRASGSSSYEQY
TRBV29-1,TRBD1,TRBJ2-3,SVVRGRGSTDTQY
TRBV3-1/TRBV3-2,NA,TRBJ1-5,ASSPGRTGNQPQH
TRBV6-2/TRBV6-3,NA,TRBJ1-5,ASSYWQISNQPQH
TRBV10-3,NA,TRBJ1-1,AIRHRVKDTEAF
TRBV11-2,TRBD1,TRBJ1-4,ASSLNQGAEKLF
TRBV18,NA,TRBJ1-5,ASSPLSGRDQPQH
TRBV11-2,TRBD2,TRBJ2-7,ASSFPTSGVPYEQY
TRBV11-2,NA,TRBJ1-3,ASSSIRGLRSGNTIY
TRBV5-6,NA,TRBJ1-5,ASSLGSVPGNQPQH
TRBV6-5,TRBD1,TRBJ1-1,ASSLSTGRNTEAF